This record concerns one T cell receptor beta chain sequence. Its target is unknown. Trimming left V 1 base short and J 4 bases short, with 7 bases between. The CDR3 extends over 14 amino acids. Per germline, CDR1 SGHVS and CDR2 FQNEAQ. These data originate in a study of CD8+ T cells in alopecia areata. Sequencing templates came from extracted RNA that was reverse transcribed into cDNA. Produced via immunoSEQ multiplex PCR; TCRdb's table is partial and in-frame only. The data hold some 150,000 clones, with about 53% observed a single time. Whole-study findings and limits: Lesional scalp, notably in alopecia totalis/universalis, had clonality above that of normal scalp.

This chain links TRBV7-8 with TRBJ1-4; no firm D call. Sequences were derived from CD8+ T cells sorted from blood, sampled at week 0. This TCR was recovered from a human donor with alopecia areata. The CDR3 nucleotides read TGTGCCAGCAGCTTAGAGGCCAGTAATGAAAAACTGTTTTTT. The encoded protein is CASSLEASNEKLFF.